The 27 T cell receptor beta chains in this list originate from one sample, sequenced in a study of CD8 T cells in ankylosing spondylitis. Using its own MiXCR run on the 5' RACE reads, TCRdb lists one record per CDR3 protein. Among some 330,000 distinct CDR3 sequences listed, roughly 8% were seen once. Overall study findings and caveats: Blood of patients with ankylosing spondylitis appeared to be characterized by a TCR beta motif of several highly homologous variants.

Which antigens these TCRs recognize remains unknown. The sample was blood, either unsorted or a sorted T cell fraction (not recorded which). The receptors here all came from a male donor with ankylosing spondylitis.

This clonotype was observed at least ten times. The V and J genes are TRBV12-3 or TRBV12-4 and TRBJ2-3, with D possibly being TRBD2 (5 bases). Trimming pared 5 bases from V and 2 bases from J, leaving 8 bases between. The CDR3 is 13 residues long. In DNA form, the CDR3 reads TGTGCCAGCAGTCCCGACTACACAGATACGCAGTATTTT. Amino acid sequence: CASSPDYTDTQYF.

This chain uses TRBV4-1 with TRBJ1-4; 10 positions agree with TRBD1. The germline CDR1 and CDR2 sequences are MGHRA and YSYEKL. The CDR3 is 17 residues long. The V segment lost 1 base and the J segment 6 bases; nucleotides outside the gene matches: 8. This chain's CDR3 is CASSQGISGTGDEKLFF. The CDR3 coding sequence is TGCGCCAGCAGCCAAGGGATCTCCGGGACAGGGGATGAAAAACTGTTTTTT.

The chain combines TRBV29-1 with TRBJ2-7; the D gene could be TRBD1 or TRBD2 (5 bases each). The CDR3 runs 13 residues. Germline CDR1 is SQVTM and CDR2 is ANQGSEA. Deletions cut 8 bases from V and 1 base from J, with 15 bases between. CDR3 sequence: CSFTGTGSYEQYF. CDR3 nucleotides: TGCAGCTTCACCGGGACCGGTTCCTACGAGCAGTACTTC.

This clonotype was found many times. The chain has TRBV7-9 and TRBJ2-1; 9 positions match TRBD2. V gave up 0 bases and J gave up 4 bases; unmatched junction bases: 4. Germline loops: CDR1 SEHNR, CDR2 FQNEAQ (reference sequence). The CDR3 is 16 amino acids. The CDR3 coding sequence is TGTGCCAGCAGCTTAGCCAGGACTAGCGTATACAATGAGCAGTTCTTC. Residues: CASSLARTSVYNEQFF.

As for this clonotype: The junction departs from the called germline gene at one end, perhaps through a read error. V usage is TRBV18 and J usage is TRBJ2-7; TRBD1 matches at 8 bases. The CDR3 extends over 16 amino acids. From germline, CDR1 is KGHSH and CDR2 LQKENI. The CDR3 loop reads CTSSSLLTGAKNEQYF. DNA for the CDR3: TGTACCAGCTCATCCCTACTGACAGGGGCTAAGAACGAGCAGTACTTC.

In its sample, this clonotype was seen a few times. This CDR3 reads CASSRGGAGELFF. The CDR3 nucleotides are TGTGCCAGCAGTCGTGGTGGTGCCGGGGAGCTGTTTTTT. The chain links TRBV12-3 or TRBV12-4 to TRBJ2-2; D is uncertain. This CDR3 has 13 amino acids. Trimming left V 5 bases short and J 6 bases short, with 10 bases between.

The genes are TRBV6-2 or TRBV6-3 and TRBJ2-1, with no clear D. V lost 7 bases, J lost 6 bases, and 13 bases lay in between. Per the germline V gene, CDR1 is MNHEY and CDR2 is SVGEGT. The length of the CDR3 is 13 residues. CDR3 region: CASTRGLANEQFF. The CDR3 nucleotides read TGTGCCAGCACGCGTGGGCTGGCCAATGAGCAGTTCTTC.

V and J are TRBV28 and TRBJ2-1; 16 nucleotides agree with TRBD2. The CDR3 is 16 amino acids. CDR1 is MDHEN, CDR2 SYDVKM, per germline. With V trimmed by 7 bases and J by 7 bases, 7 bases remained unmatched. The CDR3 DNA sequence: TGTGCCAGCACGTACCCGGGACTAGCGGGAGGGAATGAGCAGTTCTTC. Its translation: CASTYPGLAGGNEQFF.

This clonotype was picked up many times. The chain uses TRBV20-1 and TRBJ1-2, with 8 positions matching TRBD1. The CDR3 is 14 amino acids. V dropped 3 bases and J dropped 5; count of bases not matched to a gene: 8. The germline gives CDR1 DFQATT, CDR2 SNEGSKA (reference sequence). CDR3: CSASKDRGGYGYTF. The CDR3 region has the DNA TGCAGTGCTAGTAAAGACAGGGGTGGGTATGGCTACACCTTC.

This clonotype was counted between two and nine times. This sequence joins TRBV4-1 and TRBJ2-7; D uncertain. Looked up from germline, CDR1 is MGHRA and CDR2 is YSYEKL. The V gene lost 3 bases and the J gene lost 3 bases, with 12 bases spanning the gap. CDR3 size: 14 residues. The CDR3 DNA sequence: TGCGCCAGCAGCCATGACCTGACGGTCTACGAGCAGTACTTC. Translated: CASSHDLTVYEQYF.

CDR3 amino acids: CASSSSGTERGEQYF. The CDR3 nucleotides are TGTGCCAGCAGCTCATCCGGGACGGAGAGAGGCGAGCAGTACTTC. This chain uses TRBV7-9 with TRBJ2-7; D possibly uses TRBD1 or TRBD2 (5 bases each). The germline CDR1 and CDR2 sequences are SEHNR and FQNEAQ (reference sequence). The CDR3 contains 15 residues. V was clipped by 4 bases and J by 6 bases, with 19 bases between them.

The chain is built from TRBV7-2 and TRBJ1-2; D is ambiguous. The V end lost 3 bases, the J end lost 4 bases, and 15 bases lay between the germline ends. Germline-derived CDR1 and CDR2 are SGHTA and FQGNSA. This CDR3 is 15 amino acids long. The CDR3 sequence is CASSFNPPLVYGYTF. For the CDR3, the DNA is TGTGCCAGCAGCTTTAACCCCCCACTTGTCTATGGCTACACCTTC.

This clonotype turned up a few times. This chain uses TRBV7-9 with TRBJ2-1, with D uncertain. CDR1 and CDR2 from the germline V gene are SEHNR and FQNEAQ (reference sequence). The CDR3 is 15 residues long. V was cut by 5 bases and J by 0 bases, with 11 bases left in between. This CDR3 reads CASSKDRSSYNEQFF. The CDR3 region has the DNA TGTGCCAGCAGCAAGGACCGGAGCTCCTACAATGAGCAGTTCTTC.

Here the CDR3 reads CASSSGMYYEQYF. The CDR3 coding sequence is TGTGCCAGCAGTAGCGGGATGTACTACGAGCAGTACTTC. The chain joins TRBV27 to TRBJ2-7; 7 nucleotides match TRBD2. CDR3 size: 13 residues. Trimming removed 5 bases from V and 3 bases from J; junction bases left unmatched: 4. Germline V gene lookup returns CDR1 MNHEY and CDR2 SMNVEV (reference sequence).

This chain links TRBV12-3 or TRBV12-4 with TRBJ2-3, with TRBD2 matching 11 bases. J lost 5 bases, V lost 4 bases, and 8 bases had no gene match. This CDR3 is 16 amino acids long. The CDR3 reads CASSWGLAATGDTQYF. Written as DNA, the CDR3 is TGTGCCAGCAGTTGGGGACTAGCGGCGACGGGAGATACGCAGTATTTT.

This clonotype was counted many times. This sequence joins TRBV20-1 and TRBJ2-7; no clear D. Germline assignment: CDR1 DFQATT and CDR2 SNEGSKA (reference sequence). This CDR3 has 13 residues. Trimming stripped 6 bases from V and 7 bases from J, with 19 bases between. The CDR3 DNA follows: TGCAGTGCCCTGCCATCACAACTCGGGGAGCAGTACTTC. The encoded protein is CSALPSQLGEQYF.

This clonotype was counted many times. The chain couples TRBV4-2 to TRBJ2-7; a possible D gene is TRBD2 (6 bases). The V end lost 1 base, the J end lost 0 bases, and 10 bases lay between the germline ends. CDR1 LGHNA and CDR2 YNFKEQ come from the germline V gene. The CDR3 covers 15 residues. The CDR3 protein is CASSQVWDSSYEQYF. DNA for the CDR3: TGTGCCAGCAGCCAAGTGTGGGACTCCTCCTACGAGCAGTACTTC.

The chain combines TRBV5-1 with TRBJ2-7; D is possibly TRBD2 (7 bases). Trimming removed 0 bases at V and 0 bases at J, with 13 bases between. This CDR3 has 16 residues. Per germline, CDR1 SGHRS and CDR2 YFSETQ. As DNA, the CDR3 is TGCGCCAGCAGCTTGGCGGGGGGCGTCCTCTCCTACGAGCAGTACTTC. Protein sequence: CASSLAGGVLSYEQYF.

This clonotype was observed at least ten times. The chain has TRBV21-1 and TRBJ2-1; the table's D call, TRBD2, has no DNA check behind it. TRBV21-1 is a pseudogene. This CDR3 region has 13 residues. CDR3 DNA: TGCGCCCGAGCAGGGCGGGAGGGCAATGAGCAGTTCTTC. Amino acid sequence: CARAGREGNEQFF.

The CDR3 region is CASSPSVSGRARAKNIQYF. For the CDR3, the DNA is TGCGCCAGCAGCCCCTCCGTTAGCGGGAGGGCTAGAGCCAAAAACATTCAGTACTTC. The rearrangement joins TRBV4-1 to TRBJ2-4; 11 positions agree with TRBD2. The CDR3 runs 19 residues. Germline trimming cut 4 bases from V and 0 bases from J; bases unmatched to any gene: 11. Germline lookup yields CDR1 MGHRA and CDR2 YSYEKL.

This chain connects TRBV12-3 or TRBV12-4 to TRBJ2-3; D is possibly TRBD1 or TRBD2 (6 bases each). CDR3 length equals 14 residues. V was pared by 4 bases and J by 1 base, with 9 bases between. The CDR3 DNA sequence: TGTGCCAGCAGTTGGAGGGGGGGCACAGATACGCAGTATTTT. Its protein product is CASSWRGGTDTQYF.

This clonotype was counted only a few times. This chain joins TRBV4-2 and TRBJ1-1, with unresolved D. CDR1 and CDR2 from the germline V gene are LGHNA and YNFKEQ. The CDR3 extends over 13 amino acids. The V end lost 2 bases, the J end lost 2 bases, and 6 bases lay between the germline ends. CDR3 protein: CASSQPTNTEAFF. In nucleotides, the CDR3 is TGTGCCAGCAGCCAACCTACCAACACTGAAGCTTTCTTT.

There are many counts of this clonotype. This chain uses TRBV7-2 with TRBJ2-1; D is possibly TRBD1 or TRBD2 (5 bases each). The CDR3 spans 14 residues. Trimming stripped 0 bases from V and 6 bases from J, with 9 bases between. The germline V gene encodes CDR1 SGHTA and CDR2 FQGNSA. CDR3 residues: CASSLAGVGNEQFF. The DNA of the CDR3 is TGTGCCAGCAGCTTAGCGGGGGTGGGCAATGAGCAGTTCTTC.

This clonotype was counted only a few times. The chain is built from TRBV5-4 and TRBJ2-3; D ambiguous. Trimming left V 0 bases short and J 0 bases short, with 8 bases between. Germline V lookup: CDR1 SGHNT, CDR2 YYREEE (reference sequence). The CDR3 runs to 15 residues. CDR3 DNA sequence: TGTGCCAGCAGCTTGGAGGATAGTAGCACAGATACGCAGTATTTT. Protein: CASSLEDSSTDTQYF. Drawing the rest from reference TRBV5-4 and TRBJ2-3, the complete variable domain is ETGVTQSPTHLIKTRGQQVTLRCSSQSGHNTVSWYQQALGQGPQFIFQYYREEENGRGNFPPRFSGLQFPNYSSELNVNALELDDSALYLCASSLEDSSTDTQYFGPGTRLTVL.

This clonotype was seen ten or more times. V usage is TRBV28 and J usage is TRBJ2-6, with 9 bases lining up with TRBD1. Trimming at V came to 9 bases and at J to 3 bases, leaving 9 bases not matched to a gene. The CDR3 runs 16 residues. Germline CDR1 reads MDHEN; CDR2 reads SYDVKM. The CDR3 region is CASSQGALNGANVLTF. CDR3 in DNA: TGTGCCAGTTCACAGGGGGCGCTTAATGGGGCCAACGTCCTGACTTTC.

This clonotype was picked up a small number of times. This chain uses TRBV15 with TRBJ2-7; 9 nucleotides match TRBD1. This CDR3 region has 16 residues. The ends lost 0 bases at V and 4 bases at J; junction bases unmatched: 7. Germline CDR1 reads LNHNV; CDR2 reads YYDKDF (reference sequence). The DNA for the CDR3 is TGTGCCACCAGCAGAGATCTCCGGGACAGGGCGTACGAGCAGTACTTC. It translates to CATSRDLRDRAYEQYF.

This clonotype was detected ten times or more. This chain connects TRBV20-1 to TRBJ2-1; weak D call: TRBD2 (6 bases). V gave up 6 bases and J gave up 3 bases, with 12 bases separating them. This CDR3 has 13 amino acids. CDR1 is DFQATT, CDR2 SNEGSKA, per germline (reference sequence). The chain's CDR3 is CSAGRDFYNEQFF. The CDR3 nucleotides are TGCAGTGCCGGGCGGGATTTCTACAATGAGCAGTTCTTC.